This entry lists 11 T cell receptor beta chains sequenced from one sample in a study of T cell responses to AZD1222 COVID-19 vaccine. TCRdb keeps only in-frame clones here, not all; method: immunoSEQ multiplex PCR. The sample has roughly 150,000 clones, about 89% seen once. The input for sequencing was peripheral blood, taken on day 0 of AZD1222 vaccination. These receptors were obtained from an adult in good health.

V and J are TRBV10-3 and TRBJ2-5, with 7 bases aligning to TRBD2. V shed 9 bases and J 1 base; nucleotides not matched to a gene: 5. The CDR3 consists of 13 residues. The germline V gene encodes CDR1 ENHRY and CDR2 SYGVKD. The CDR3 nucleotides are TGTGCCATGAGCGGGGACTTCCAAGAGACCCAGTACTTC. Translating it yields CAMSGDFQETQYF.

The chain is built from TRBV7-2 and TRBJ1-5; D is perhaps TRBD1 (5 bases). V was shortened by 1 base and J by 7 bases, with 11 bases between the two germline ends. Germline CDR1 SGHTA, CDR2 FQGNSA. The CDR3 loop spans 14 amino acids. In nucleotides, the CDR3 is TGTGCCAGCAGCTTAGAGTCAAGGGGCCAGCCCCAGCATTTT. Translating it yields CASSLESRGQPQHF.

This sequence joins TRBV5-1 and TRBJ2-7; possibly TRBD1 or TRBD2 for D (6 bases each). V was cut by 7 bases and J by 5 bases, with 19 bases left in between. CDR1 and CDR2 (germline): SGHRS, YFSETQ. This CDR3 comprises 14 residues. CDR3 amino acids: CASGRAGEAHEQYF. In DNA form, the CDR3 reads TGCGCCAGCGGTAGGGCAGGGGAGGCTCACGAGCAGTACTTC.

The genes are TRBV6-5 and TRBJ2-4; either TRBD1 or TRBD2 may fit D (5 bases each). In germline, CDR1 is MNHEY, CDR2 SVGAGI. Trimming stripped 4 bases from V and 8 bases from J, with 6 bases between. This CDR3 is 11 amino acids long. The CDR3 region has the DNA TGTGCCAGCAGTTTGGGGGACATTCAGTACTTC. Translated: CASSLGDIQYF.

This clone was picked up one time. One end of the junction is discordant with germline, which a read error may explain. The rearrangement uses TRBV10-1 and TRBJ2-1, with TRBD2 identical over 9 bases. The CDR3 length is 20 residues. Germline CDR1 reads WNHNN; CDR2 reads SYGVQD (reference sequence). The CDR3 reads CASSEWAGQASGNSYNEQFF. In nucleotides, the CDR3 is TGCGCCAGCAGCGAGTGGGCAGGTCAGGCTAGCGGGAACTCCTACAATGAGCAGTTCTTC.

This clone has more than one count but fewer than ten. This chain joins TRBV3-1 (or the pseudogene TRBV3-2) and TRBJ1-4, with 7 bases lining up with TRBD1. V lost 4 bases and J lost 4; bases outside the gene matches: 9. Germline V gives CDR1 LGHDT, CDR2 YNNKEL (reference sequence). The CDR3 covers 16 residues. CDR3 coding DNA: TGTGCCAGCAGCCCGAGAGGACAGGCTTTTAATGAAAAACTGTTTTTT. Its protein product is CASSPRGQAFNEKLFF.

V usage is TRBV5-1 and J usage is TRBJ1-4, with D possibly TRBD1 on 6 matching bases. Germline assignment: CDR1 SGHRS and CDR2 YFSETQ. This CDR3 has 13 residues. V lost 4 bases and J 7 bases, leaving 11 bases between the germline ends. In nucleotides, the CDR3 is TGCGCCAGCAGCGCGGTACAGGGTGAAAAACTGTTTTTT. Protein sequence: CASSAVQGEKLFF.

The sample holds one count of this clone. The CDR3 DNA is TGTGCCAGTAGTATTCGCCTGGGGGAGACCCAGTACTTC. It encodes CASSIRLGETQYF. The chain uses TRBV19 and TRBJ2-5, with no clear D. The CDR3 is 13 residues long. Germline loops: CDR1 LNHDA, CDR2 SQIVND (reference sequence). V lost 3 bases, J lost 5 bases, and 10 bases lay in between. Combining the CDR3 with reference TRBV19 and TRBJ2-5 gives the whole variable domain DGGITQSPKYLFRKEGQNVTLSCEQNLNHDAMYWYRQDPGQGLRLIYYSQIVNDFQKGDIAEGYSVSREKKESFPLTVTSAQKNPTAFYLCASSIRLGETQYFGPGTRLLVL.

The V and J genes are TRBV7-2 and TRBJ2-3; 9 nucleotides line up with TRBD1. CDR1 SGHTA and CDR2 FQGNSA come from the germline V gene. Trimming at V came to 5 bases and at J to 2 bases, leaving 5 bases not matched to a gene. The CDR3 spans 15 residues. The CDR3 loop reads CASSLGTGNTDTQYF. The CDR3 DNA follows: TGTGCCAGCAGCCTTGGGACAGGGAACACAGATACGCAGTATTTT.

V is TRBV27 and J is TRBJ2-2, with 12 bases aligning to TRBD2. Per germline, CDR1 MNHEY and CDR2 SMNVEV (reference sequence). The CDR3 has 16 residues. V shed 3 bases and J 6 bases; nucleotides not matched to a gene: 5. The CDR3 nucleotides read TGTGCCAGCAGTTTCTGGACTAGCGGGGTCCCCGGGGAGCTGTTTTTT. Amino acid sequence: CASSFWTSGVPGELFF.

The chain has TRBV4-1 and TRBJ1-3; D not certain. The CDR3 sequence is 14 residues long. V shed 1 base and J shed 4 bases, with 8 bases lying between them. CDR1 MGHRA and CDR2 YSYEKL come from the germline V gene. The CDR3 region is CASSQGRGGNTIYF. CDR3 DNA: TGCGCCAGCAGCCAAGGCAGAGGAGGAAACACCATATATTTT.